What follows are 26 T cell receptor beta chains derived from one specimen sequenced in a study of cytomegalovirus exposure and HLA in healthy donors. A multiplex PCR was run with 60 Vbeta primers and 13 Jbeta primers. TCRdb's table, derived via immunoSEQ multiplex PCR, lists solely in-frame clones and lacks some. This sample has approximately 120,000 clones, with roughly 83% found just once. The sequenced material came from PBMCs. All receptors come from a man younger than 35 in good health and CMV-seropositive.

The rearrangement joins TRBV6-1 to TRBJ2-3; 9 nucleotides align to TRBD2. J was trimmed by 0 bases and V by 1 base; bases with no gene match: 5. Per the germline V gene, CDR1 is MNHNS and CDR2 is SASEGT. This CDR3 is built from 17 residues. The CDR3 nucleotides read TGTGCCAGCAGTGAAGGAATAGCGGGGGCTAGCACAGATACGCAGTATTTT. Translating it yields CASSEGIAGASTDTQYF.

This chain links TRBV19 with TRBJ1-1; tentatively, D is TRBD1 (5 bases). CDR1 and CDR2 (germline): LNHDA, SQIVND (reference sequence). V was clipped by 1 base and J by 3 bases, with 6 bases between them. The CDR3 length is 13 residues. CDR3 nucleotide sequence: TGTGCCAGTAGTATAGGGGGGGACACTGAAGCTTTCTTT. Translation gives CASSIGGDTEAFF.

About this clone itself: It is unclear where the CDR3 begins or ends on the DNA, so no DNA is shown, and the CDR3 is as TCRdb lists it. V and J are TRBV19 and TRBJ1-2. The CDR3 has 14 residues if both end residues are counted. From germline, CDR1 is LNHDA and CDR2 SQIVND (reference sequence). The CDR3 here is CASTSGSGGYGYTF.

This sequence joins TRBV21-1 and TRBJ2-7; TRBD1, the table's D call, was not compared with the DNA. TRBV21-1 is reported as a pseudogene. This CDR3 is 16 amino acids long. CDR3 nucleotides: TGTGCCAGCAGCAAAGCCGCAGGGTTTCCCTCCTACGAGCAGTACTTC. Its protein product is CASSKAAGFPSYEQYF.

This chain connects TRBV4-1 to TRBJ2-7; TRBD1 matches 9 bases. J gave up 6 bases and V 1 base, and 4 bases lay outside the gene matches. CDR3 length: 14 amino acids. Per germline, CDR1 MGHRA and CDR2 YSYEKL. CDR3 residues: CASSQGGQGSEQYF. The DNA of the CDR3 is TGCGCCAGCAGCCAAGGGGGACAGGGATCCGAGCAGTACTTC.

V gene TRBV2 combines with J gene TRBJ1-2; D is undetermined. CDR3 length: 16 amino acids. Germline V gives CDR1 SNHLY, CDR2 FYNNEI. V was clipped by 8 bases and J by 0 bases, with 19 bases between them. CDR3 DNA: TGTGCCAGCGGACTCCTTTGGGCGGCAGCTAACTATGGCTACACCTTC. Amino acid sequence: CASGLLWAAANYGYTF.

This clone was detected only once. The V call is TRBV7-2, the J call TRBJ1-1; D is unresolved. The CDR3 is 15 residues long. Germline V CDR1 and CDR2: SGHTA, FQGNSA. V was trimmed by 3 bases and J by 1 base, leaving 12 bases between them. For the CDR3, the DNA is TGTGCCAGCAGCTTGTTGGGCGTGCCGAACACTGAAGCTTTCTTT. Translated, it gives CASSLLGVPNTEAFF.

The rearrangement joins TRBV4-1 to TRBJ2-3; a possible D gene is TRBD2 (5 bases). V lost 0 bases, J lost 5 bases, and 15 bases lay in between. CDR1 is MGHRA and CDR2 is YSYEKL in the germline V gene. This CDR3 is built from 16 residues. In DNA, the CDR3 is TGCGCCAGCAGCCAAGACCGCTATTATGAGGGAGATACGCAGTATTTT. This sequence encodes CASSQDRYYEGDTQYF.

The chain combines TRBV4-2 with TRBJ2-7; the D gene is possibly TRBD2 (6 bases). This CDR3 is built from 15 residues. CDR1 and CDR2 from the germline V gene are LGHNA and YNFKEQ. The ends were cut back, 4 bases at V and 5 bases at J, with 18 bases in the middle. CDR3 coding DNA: TGTGCCAGCAGCCGCGGCCAGGAGCCTAGCGACGAGCAGTACTTC. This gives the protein CASSRGQEPSDEQYF.

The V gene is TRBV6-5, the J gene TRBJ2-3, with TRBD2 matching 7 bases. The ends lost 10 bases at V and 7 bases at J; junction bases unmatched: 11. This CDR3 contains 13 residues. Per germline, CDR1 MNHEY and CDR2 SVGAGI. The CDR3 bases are TGTGCCACCCGACGCTCTAGCGGATATACGCAGTATTTT. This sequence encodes CATRRSSGYTQYF.

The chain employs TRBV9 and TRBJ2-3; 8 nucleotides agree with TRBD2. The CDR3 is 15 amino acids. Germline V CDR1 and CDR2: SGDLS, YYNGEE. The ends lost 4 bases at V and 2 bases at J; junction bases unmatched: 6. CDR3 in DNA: TGTGCCAGCAGCCTTAGCGGGACCTACACAGATACGCAGTATTTT. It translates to CASSLSGTYTDTQYF.

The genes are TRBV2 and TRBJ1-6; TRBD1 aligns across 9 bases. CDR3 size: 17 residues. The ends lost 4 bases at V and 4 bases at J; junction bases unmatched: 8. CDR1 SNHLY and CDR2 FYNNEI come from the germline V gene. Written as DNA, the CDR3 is TGTGCCAGCAGTGGTACGGGACAGGGCCCTTATAATTCACCCCTCCACTTT. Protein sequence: CASSGTGQGPYNSPLHF.

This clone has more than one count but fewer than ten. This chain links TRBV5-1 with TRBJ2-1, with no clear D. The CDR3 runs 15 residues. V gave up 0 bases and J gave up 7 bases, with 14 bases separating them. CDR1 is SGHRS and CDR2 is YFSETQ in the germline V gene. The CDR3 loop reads CASSLGVTPFNEQFF. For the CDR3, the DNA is TGCGCCAGCAGCTTGGGGGTGACTCCCTTTAATGAGCAGTTCTTC.

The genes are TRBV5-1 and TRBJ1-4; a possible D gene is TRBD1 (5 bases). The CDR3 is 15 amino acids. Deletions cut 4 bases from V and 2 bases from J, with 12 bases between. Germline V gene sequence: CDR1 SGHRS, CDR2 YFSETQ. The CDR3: CASSAVGGTNEKLFF. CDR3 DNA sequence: TGCGCCAGCAGCGCGGTGGGGGGGACTAATGAAAAACTGTTTTTT.

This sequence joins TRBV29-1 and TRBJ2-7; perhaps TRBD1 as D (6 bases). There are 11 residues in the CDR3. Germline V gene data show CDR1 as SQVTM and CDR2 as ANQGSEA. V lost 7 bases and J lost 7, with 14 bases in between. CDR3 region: CSGRGQTEQYF. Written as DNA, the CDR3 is TGCAGCGGTAGGGGACAAACAGAGCAGTACTTC.

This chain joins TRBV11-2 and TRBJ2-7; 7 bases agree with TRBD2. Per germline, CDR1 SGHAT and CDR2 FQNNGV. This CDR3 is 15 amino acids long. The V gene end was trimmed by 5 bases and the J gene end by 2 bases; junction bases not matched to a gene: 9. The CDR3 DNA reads TGTGCCAGCAGCCTGGGAGGGACTTCGGCCTACGAGCAGTACTTC. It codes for CASSLGGTSAYEQYF.

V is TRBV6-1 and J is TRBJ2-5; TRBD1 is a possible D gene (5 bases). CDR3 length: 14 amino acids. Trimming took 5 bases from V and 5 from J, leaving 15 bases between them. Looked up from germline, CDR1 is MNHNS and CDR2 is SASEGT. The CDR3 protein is CASSLTAGRETQYF. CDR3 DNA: TGTGCCAGCAGTCTGACAGCCGGTCGGGAGACCCAGTACTTC.

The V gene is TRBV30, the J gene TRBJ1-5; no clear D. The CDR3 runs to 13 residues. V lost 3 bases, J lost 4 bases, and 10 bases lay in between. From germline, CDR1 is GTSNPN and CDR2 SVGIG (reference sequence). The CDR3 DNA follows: TGTGCCTGGAGCCATCAGAAGAATCAGCCCCAGCATTTT. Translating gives CAWSHQKNQPQHF. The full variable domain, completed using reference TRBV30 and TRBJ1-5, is SQTIHQWPATLVQPVGSPLSLECTVEGTSNPNLYWYRQAAGRGLQLLFYSVGIGQISSEVPQNLSASRPQDRQFILSSKKLLLSDSGFYLCAWSHQKNQPQHFGDGTRLSIL.

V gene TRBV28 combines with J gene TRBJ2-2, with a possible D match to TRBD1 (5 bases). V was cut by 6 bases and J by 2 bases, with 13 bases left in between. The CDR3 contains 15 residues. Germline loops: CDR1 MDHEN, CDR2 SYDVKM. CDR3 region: CASRSTDTNTGELFF. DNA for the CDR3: TGTGCCAGCAGGTCGACAGATACCAACACCGGGGAGCTGTTTTTT.

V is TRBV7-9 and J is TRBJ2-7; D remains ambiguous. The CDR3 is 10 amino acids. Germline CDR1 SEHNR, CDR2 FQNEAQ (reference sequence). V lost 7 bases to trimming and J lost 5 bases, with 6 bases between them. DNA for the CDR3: TGTGCCAGCACCCCGGACGAGCAGTACTTC. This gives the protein CASTPDEQYF.

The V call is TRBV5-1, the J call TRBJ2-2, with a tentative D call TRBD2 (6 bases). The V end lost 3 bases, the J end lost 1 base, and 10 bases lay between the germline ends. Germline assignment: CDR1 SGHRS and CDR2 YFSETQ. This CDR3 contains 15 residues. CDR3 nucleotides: TGCGCCAGCAGCTCCCAGGGAGGGAACACCGGGGAGCTGTTTTTT. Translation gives CASSSQGGNTGELFF.

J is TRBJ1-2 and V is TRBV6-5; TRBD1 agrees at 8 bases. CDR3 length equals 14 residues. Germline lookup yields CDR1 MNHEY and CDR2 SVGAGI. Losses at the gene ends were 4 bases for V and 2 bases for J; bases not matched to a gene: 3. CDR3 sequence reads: CASSWDRLNYGYTF. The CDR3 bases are TGTGCCAGCAGTTGGGACAGGTTGAACTATGGCTACACCTTC.

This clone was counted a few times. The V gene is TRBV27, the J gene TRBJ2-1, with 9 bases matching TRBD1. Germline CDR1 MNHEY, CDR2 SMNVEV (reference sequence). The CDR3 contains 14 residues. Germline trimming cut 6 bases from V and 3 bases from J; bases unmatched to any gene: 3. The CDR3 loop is CASRRDRVYNEQFF. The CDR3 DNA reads TGTGCCAGCAGACGGGACAGGGTCTACAATGAGCAGTTCTTC.

CDR3 DNA: TGCGCCAGCAGCCGTACAGGATCATCGACCTACGAGCAGTACTTC. The encoded protein is CASSRTGSSTYEQYF. V is TRBV5-1 and J is TRBJ2-7; D is perhaps TRBD1 (5 bases). The V gene's germline CDR1 is SGHRS and CDR2 YFSETQ. There are 15 residues in the CDR3. The V end lost 4 bases, the J end lost 2 bases, and 16 bases lay between the germline ends.

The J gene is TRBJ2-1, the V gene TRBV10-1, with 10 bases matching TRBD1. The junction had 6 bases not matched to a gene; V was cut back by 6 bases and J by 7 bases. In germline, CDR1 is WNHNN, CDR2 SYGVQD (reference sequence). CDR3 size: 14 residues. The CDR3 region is CASSRQGASNEQFF. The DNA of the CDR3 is TGCGCCAGCAGCCGACAGGGGGCATCTAATGAGCAGTTCTTC.

CDR3 DNA sequence: TGTGCCAGCACCTCAGGGCGGAATTACGACACTGAAGCTTTCTTT. This encodes CASTSGRNYDTEAFF. The chain recombines TRBV25-1 with TRBJ1-1; maybe TRBD1 (5 bases). The CDR3 covers 15 residues. V dropped 7 bases and J dropped 3 bases, with 18 bases sitting between them. Germline loops: CDR1 MGHDK, CDR2 SYGVNS.